The 14 T cell receptor beta chains below were found in one sample sequenced in a study of CD8 T cells in ankylosing spondylitis. TCRdb analysed the 5' RACE reads with MiXCR anew, one entry per CDR3 protein. The sample carries 100,000 to 150,000 distinct CDR3 sequences, around 10% recorded once. The material sequenced was blood, either unsorted or a sorted T cell fraction (not recorded which). The receptors were sampled from a female donor with ankylosing spondylitis or in good health (not recorded which).

This clonotype was seen ten or more times. This chain connects TRBV20-1 to TRBJ1-3, with D hard to call. V was pared by 0 bases and J by 0 bases, with 9 bases between. Per germline, CDR1 DFQATT and CDR2 SNEGSKA (reference sequence). This CDR3 has 15 residues. The CDR3 coding sequence is TGCAGTGCTAGAGAGAGACGGGGCTCTGGAAACACCATATATTTT. Translating gives CSARERRGSGNTIYF.

This clonotype was recorded at least ten times. V and J are TRBV9 and TRBJ2-7; 9 bases agree with TRBD2. V lost 0 bases and J lost 2; bases outside the gene matches: 3. The V gene's germline CDR1 is SGDLS and CDR2 YYNGEE. The CDR3 loop spans 15 amino acids. The CDR3: CASSVASGKTYEQYF. The CDR3 DNA reads as TGTGCCAGCAGCGTAGCTAGCGGGAAGACCTACGAGCAGTACTTC.

This clonotype occurred a few times. The chain uses TRBV12-3 or TRBV12-4 and TRBJ2-7, with D perhaps matching TRBD1 (5 bases). V was shortened by 5 bases and J by 5 bases, with 7 bases between the two germline ends. This CDR3 has 11 amino acids. The chain's CDR3 is CASSSRDEQYF. CDR3 DNA: TGTGCCAGCAGTAGCAGGGACGAGCAGTACTTC.

The chain has TRBV12-3 or TRBV12-4 and TRBJ1-4; 7 bases fit TRBD1. V was clipped by 3 bases and J by 6 bases; unmatched bases: 7. This CDR3 comprises 15 residues. In DNA, the CDR3 is TGTGCCAGCAGTTTGGACTGGCAGGGGGATGAAAAACTGTTTTTT. This translates into CASSLDWQGDEKLFF.

The sample holds a few counts of this clonotype. The chain uses TRBV5-1 and TRBJ2-2, with D maybe TRBD1 (5 bases). The germline V and J ends were trimmed by 5 bases and 5 bases, with 10 bases remaining between them. From germline, CDR1 is SGHRS and CDR2 YFSETQ. This CDR3 is built from 13 residues. The CDR3 DNA reads as TGCGCCAGCAGGCAGGGTACTACCGGGGAGCTGTTTTTT. As protein: CASRQGTTGELFF.

In its sample, this clonotype was seen many times. The V and J genes are TRBV12-3 or TRBV12-4 and TRBJ1-5, with D possibly TRBD1 on 6 matching bases. V lost 6 bases to trimming and J lost 9 bases, with 21 bases between them. The CDR3 length is 15 residues. The CDR3 DNA sequence: TGTGCCAGCAGCACAGGGATCAGTTCCTCGGGGCCCCAGCATTTT. Its protein is CASSTGISSSGPQHF.

Many counts were recorded for this clonotype. The rearrangement joins TRBV18 to TRBJ2-5; D gene uncertain. The CDR3 contains 16 residues. Trimming removed 5 bases at V and 2 bases at J, with 18 bases between. Germline CDR1 reads KGHSH; CDR2 reads LQKENI. The CDR3 bases are TGTGCCAGCTCAGCGGCTAGGGTGCGGAAGCAAGAGACCCAGTACTTC. It encodes CASSAARVRKQETQYF.

At least ten counts were recorded for this clonotype. J is TRBJ2-7 and V is TRBV10-3, with D perhaps TRBD2 (6 bases). The germline CDR1 and CDR2 sequences are ENHRY and SYGVKD. The CDR3 is 13 amino acids. The V gene lost 11 bases and the J gene lost 3 bases, with 17 bases spanning the gap. CDR3 sequence (DNA): TGTGCCGTCGGGGGACCTGAGGGCTACGAGCAGTACTTC. This translates into CAVGGPEGYEQYF.

There are many counts of this clonotype. This chain connects TRBV28 to TRBJ2-4; TRBD1 matches at 9 bases. Trimming at V came to 7 bases and at J to 4 bases, leaving 5 bases not matched to a gene. The length of the CDR3 is 14 residues. CDR1 and CDR2 (germline): MDHEN, SYDVKM. This CDR3 is CASTSQGAKNIQYF. In nucleotides, the CDR3 is TGTGCCAGCACCTCACAGGGGGCAAAAAACATTCAGTACTTC.

This clonotype appeared many times. This chain connects TRBV12-3 or TRBV12-4 to TRBJ1-1; 9 bases match TRBD1. The V and J ends lost 6 bases and 3 bases, in that order; junction bases with no gene match: 5. The CDR3 length is 14 residues. The CDR3 DNA sequence: TGTGCCAGCAGCGGGACAGGGAGGGACACTGAAGCTTTCTTT. This codes for CASSGTGRDTEAFF.

This clonotype appeared many times. V gene TRBV5-1 combines with J gene TRBJ2-7; 13 positions match TRBD2. The CDR3 is made up of 15 amino acids. V was pared by 0 bases and J by 3 bases, with 0 bases of the junction left unmatched. The germline gives CDR1 SGHRS, CDR2 YFSETQ. CDR3 coding DNA: TGCGCCAGCAGCTTGGGACTAGCGGGGGGCTACGAGCAGTACTTC. Encoded protein: CASSLGLAGGYEQYF.

The V call is TRBV20-1, the J call TRBJ2-7; 8 bases are shared with TRBD2. CDR3 size: 14 residues. The V gene's germline CDR1 is DFQATT and CDR2 SNEGSKA (reference sequence). Germline trimming cut 2 bases from V and 0 bases from J; bases unmatched to any gene: 3. For the CDR3, the DNA is TGCAGTGCTAGAACTAGCGGTTACTCCTACGAGCAGTACTTC. Translated: CSARTSGYSYEQYF.

This rearrangement joins TRBV10-3 to TRBJ1-3; D not resolved. This CDR3 has 15 residues. Germline V gene data show CDR1 as ENHRY and CDR2 as SYGVKD. Trimming took off 2 bases at V and 0 bases at J, with 8 bases between the two ends. CDR3: CAISEILGSGNTIYF. The CDR3 DNA reads TGTGCCATCAGTGAGATCTTGGGCTCTGGAAACACCATATATTTT.

This clonotype appeared a few times. The chain is built from TRBV11-2 and TRBJ2-1, with a possible D match to TRBD2 (6 bases). Trimming pared 5 bases from V and 1 base from J, leaving 18 bases between. The CDR3 runs to 17 residues. The germline V gene encodes CDR1 SGHAT and CDR2 FQNNGV. The CDR3 reads CASSTPSGQISYNEQFF. CDR3 sequence (DNA): TGTGCCAGCAGCACTCCAAGCGGGCAGATTTCCTACAATGAGCAGTTCTTC.